These T cell receptor beta chains were read from a single sample in a study of blood T cells in healthy people across ages. TCRdb used MiXCR to reprocess the 5' RACE reads, holding one entry per CDR3 protein. Of 920,000 or so distinct CDR3 sequences in the sample, 40% to 55% were seen once. Sequenced sample: blood. The receptor source for this set is a woman aged 60-75 years in good health. Both conserved end residues are part of each CDR3. The D gene is left open where the match is weak. Rows may omit the clone size; those that give it use once, few, many or a size class.

V gene	D gene	clone size	J gene	CDR3 protein	CDR3 DNA
TRBV11-2	-	-	TRBJ2-1	CASSSPPADQYNEQFF	TGTGCCAGCAGCTCCCCCCCGGCCGATCAATACAATGAGCAGTTCTTC
TRBV14	TRBD2	few	TRBJ2-7	CASSRLAGVSYEQYF	TGTGCCAGCAGTAGACTAGCGGGTGTCTCCTACGAGCAGTACTTC
TRBV27	-	-	TRBJ2-5	CASSLGSLKTQYF	TGTGCCAGCAGTTTAGGCTCCTTGAAGACCCAGTACTTC
TRBV5-4	-	-	TRBJ2-3	CASSFGPEGTDTQYF	TGTGCCAGCAGCTTCGGCCCCGAGGGTACAGATACGCAGTATTTT
TRBV7-6	-	-	TRBJ2-6	CASSPRVGTSGANVLTF	TGTGCCAGCAGCCCCAGGGTAGGTACCTCTGGGGCCAACGTCCTGACTTTC
TRBV18	-	-	TRBJ1-5	CASSPLAGRENQPQHF	TGTGCCAGCTCACCACTGGCTGGCAGGGAAAATCAGCCCCAGCATTTT
TRBV7-3	-	-	TRBJ2-7	CASSQTPGPYEQYF	TGTGCCAGCAGTCAGACCCCGGGCCCCTACGAGCAGTACTTC
TRBV9	-	-	TRBJ2-7	CASSVELGGGYEQYF	TGTGCCAGCAGCGTAGAGCTTGGGGGAGGCTACGAGCAGTACTTC
TRBV7-9	-	many	TRBJ1-2	CASSPDSDYGYTF	TGTGCCAGCAGCCCGGACAGCGACTATGGCTACACCTTC
TRBV6-5	-	few	TRBJ2-1	CASNTGSGEQFF	TGTGCCAGCAATACAGGGAGCGGTGAGCAGTTCTTC
TRBV9	-	few	TRBJ1-6	CASSYEIRSSYNSPLHF	TGTGCCAGCAGCTATGAGATAAGGAGCTCCTATAATTCACCCCTCCACTTT
TRBV28	-	-	TRBJ2-7	CASTTGDVTYEQYF	TGTGCCAGCACCACGGGGGACGTTACCTACGAGCAGTACTTC
TRBV6-1	-	-	TRBJ1-2	CASSEIGVSYGYTF	TGTGCCAGCAGTGAGATTGGGGTATCCTATGGCTACACCTTC
TRBV3-1	-	many	TRBJ2-7	CASSQGHEQYF	TGTGCCAGCAGTCAGGGCCACGAGCAGTACTTC
TRBV20-1	TRBD2	few	TRBJ2-5	CSAYRLAEGRTQYF	TGCAGTGCCTATCGCCTAGCGGAGGGGCGGACCCAGTACTTC
TRBV5-1	-	-	TRBJ1-2	CASSLSGLYGYTF	TGCGCCAGCAGCTTGTCAGGGTTATATGGCTACACCTTC
TRBV6-1	-	few	TRBJ1-4	CASRRRTNEKLFF	TGTGCCAGCAGACGGCGGACTAATGAAAAACTGTTTTTT
TRBV20-1	TRBD1	once	TRBJ2-1	CSARGSFGTGVGNEQFF	TGCAGTGCTAGAGGTTCTTTTGGGACAGGGGTGGGGAATGAGCAGTTCTTC
TRBV20-1	TRBD2	few	TRBJ2-4	CSARVTSGRNENIQYF	TGCAGTGCTAGAGTGACTAGCGGGAGGAACGAAAACATTCAGTACTTC
TRBV11-2	-	-	TRBJ2-3	CASSLLATQYF	TGTGCCAGCAGCTTACTGGCTACGCAGTATTTT
TRBV12-5	-	few	TRBJ2-5	CASAQAEETQYF	TGTGCTAGTGCCCAAGCTGAAGAGACCCAGTACTTC
TRBV7-9	-	-	TRBJ2-7	CASSGSGGEQYF	TGTGCCAGCAGTGGGTCCGGAGGCGAGCAGTACTTC
TRBV3-1	TRBD1	-	TRBJ1-2	CASSQEQGFRGYTF	TGTGCCAGCAGCCAGGAACAGGGGTTCCGGGGCTACACCTTC